Listed below are T cell receptor beta chains from one sample, sequenced in a study of control samples from healthy donors and cancer patients. Assay used: immunoSEQ multiplex PCR; TCRdb lists only in-frame clones, some missing. The sample lists about 140,000 clones; roughly 92% were seen once. Sequencing was performed on blood. The receptors shown here come from a man aged 30 to 45 in good health. Both conserved end residues are part of each CDR3. The order of the fields is J gene, clone size, V gene, D gene, CDR3 DNA, CDR3 protein. The D gene is left open where the match is weak. Not every row has a clone size; where given, it reads once, few, many or a size class.

>TRBJ2-1|-|TRBV28|-
TGTGCCAGCAGTTCACCCTACTACAATGAGCAGTTCTTC
CASSSPYYNEQFF
>TRBJ2-5|-|TRBV28|TRBD2
TGTGCCAGCAGGGACGGGACTAGCGGGAGAACGACCCAGTACTTC
CASRDGTSGRTTQYF
>TRBJ2-3|-|TRBV28|TRBD2
TGTGCCAGCAGTTTATATGGAGGAGTTAGCGGGAGGGCGACAGATACGCAGTATTTT
CASSLYGGVSGRATDTQYF
>TRBJ1-2|-|TRBV19|-
TGTGCCAGTAGTCTGGGTAACTATGGCTACACCTTC
CASSLGNYGYTF
>TRBJ2-7|-|TRBV5-6|TRBD1
TGTGCCAGCAGTACCTATGGGACAGTATACGAGCAGTACTTC
CASSTYGTVYEQYF
>TRBJ1-2|-|TRBV4-1|TRBD1
TGCGCCAGCAGCCAAGAGGGACAGGGGATCTATGGCTACACCTTC
CASSQEGQGIYGYTF
>TRBJ2-3|once|TRBV6-4|-
TGTGCCAGCAGTGAAACTTCTAGCGGCACAGATACGCAGTATTTT
CASSETSSGTDTQYF
>TRBJ2-7|-|TRBV4-2|-
TGTGCCAGCAGCCAAGGTAGGGTAGGACGTGCTATCGACGAGCAGTACTTC
CASSQGRVGRAIDEQYF
>TRBJ2-7|-|TRBV2|-
TGTGCCAGCAGGGAAACAGGCGTCTACGAGCAGTACTTC
CASRETGVYEQYF
>TRBJ2-3|-|TRBV7-9|TRBD2
TGTGCCAGCAGCTCCCGCATCTCGACTAGCGGATCCACAGATACGCAGTATTTT
CASSSRISTSGSTDTQYF
>TRBJ2-1|-|TRBV7-9|TRBD2
TGTGCCAGCAGCTCCCCGGGACTAGCGAGTACAATTGAGCAGTTCTTC
CASSSPGLASTIEQFF
>TRBJ2-5|-|TRBV5-4|-
TGTGCCAGCAGCCCGGACCAGGGAGAGACCCAGTACTTC
CASSPDQGETQYF
>TRBJ2-3|-|TRBV6-4|TRBD2
TGTGCCAGCAGTGACGGACTAGCGGGAAATGTAGATACGCAGTATTTT
CASSDGLAGNVDTQYF
>TRBJ2-7|-|TRBV12-5|TRBD1
TGTGCTAGTGGTGGGGGACAGGGATTCTACGAGCAGTACTTC
CASGGGQGFYEQYF
>TRBJ2-7|-|TRBV19|TRBD2
TGTGCCAGTAGTTGGCGGACTAGCGGGAGTATGGGGACCTACGAGCAGTACTTC
CASSWRTSGSMGTYEQYF
>TRBJ1-4|-|TRBV7-2|-
TGTGCCAGCAGCTTATTACCAGGGTTTAACGAAAAACTGTTTTTT
CASSLLPGFNEKLFF
>TRBJ2-7|-|TRBV6-5|TRBD1
TGTGCCAGCAGGATTGGACAGGGGAACTACGAGCAGTACTTC
CASRIGQGNYEQYF
>TRBJ2-6|-|TRBV3-1/TRBV3-2|-
TGTGCCAGCAGCCACGGCATGAGGGGGGCCAACGTCCTGACTTTC
CASSHGMRGANVLTF
>TRBJ1-2|-|TRBV3-1/TRBV3-2|TRBD1
TGTGCCAGCAGCCAAGGAAACAGGGGGCAGGGCTACACCTTC
CASSQGNRGQGYTF
>TRBJ2-5|-|TRBV6-1|-
TGTGCCAGCAGTGAATTGGCAGGTTACGAGACCCAGTACTTC
CASSELAGYETQYF
>TRBJ2-7|-|TRBV5-5|-
TGTGCCAGCAGCTGGACCCGGGGCCCCTACGAGCAGTACTTC
CASSWTRGPYEQYF
>TRBJ2-5|-|TRBV10-1|TRBD2
TGCGCCAGCTTGACTAGCGGGAGGATCGGGTACCAAGAGACCCAGTACTTC
CASLTSGRIGYQETQYF
>TRBJ1-4|-|TRBV11-2|-
TGTGCCAGCAGCTTAGCTGGCCAGGGAAATGAAAAACTGTTTTTT
CASSLAGQGNEKLFF
>TRBJ2-7|-|TRBV29-1|-
TGCAGCGTTGAGGAGGTGGGAGACGAGCAGTACTTC
CSVEEVGDEQYF
>TRBJ1-3|-|TRBV11-3|-
TGTGCCAGCAGCTTCAGCGGATCTGGAAACACCATATATTTT
CASSFSGSGNTIYF
>TRBJ2-3|-|TRBV28|TRBD1
TGTGCCAGCTTGGACAGGGGGAGAGGTGATACGCAGTATTTT
CASLDRGRGDTQYF
>TRBJ1-1|-|TRBV6-5|TRBD1
TGTGCCAGCGTAGTTAACCGGGACAGGGGTATCGCTTTCTTT
CASVVNRDRGIAFF
>TRBJ1-2|-|TRBV28|-
TGTGCCAGCAGCCTCCGGTTTAGCTATGGCTACACCTTC
CASSLRFSYGYTF
>TRBJ2-5|-|TRBV5-1|-
TGCGCCAGCAGCACATCCCAAGAGACCCAGTACTTC
CASSTSQETQYF
>TRBJ2-3|-|TRBV2|-
TGTGCCAGCAGGGCCCTATACAGGACAGATACGCAGTATTTT
CASRALYRTDTQYF
>TRBJ1-6|-|TRBV19|-
TGTGCCAGTAGTATGGTCCCTCCTTTTAATTCACCCCTCCACTTT
CASSMVPPFNSPLHF
>TRBJ2-4|-|TRBV7-9|-
TGTGCCAGCAGCTTTGGGGGAGAAAACATTCAGTACTTC
CASSFGGENIQYF
>TRBJ2-7|-|TRBV6-1|-
TGTGCCAGCAGTGATCTGACCTACGAGCAGTACTTC
CASSDLTYEQYF
>TRBJ2-7|-|TRBV27|-
TGTGCCAGCAGGACGATGACAGGGAGGTACGAGCAGTACTTC
CASRTMTGRYEQYF
>TRBJ2-1|-|TRBV7-7|-
TGTGCTAGCAGCTTAGAAACCGATAGCGGTCGCCTAGTCGTTGAGCAGTTCTTC
CASSLETDSGRLVVEQFF
>TRBJ2-1|-|TRBV10-3|TRBD2
TGTGCCATCAGTGATAATATTGGGACTAGCGGGGGCAATGAGCAGTTCTTC
CAISDNIGTSGGNEQFF
>TRBJ2-6|once|TRBV9|TRBD2
TGTGCCAGCAGCGCGAGGGGAGGGACTGGGGCCAACGTCCTGACTTTC
CASSARGGTGANVLTF
>TRBJ1-2|-|TRBV28|-
TGTGCCAGCAGTTTACCCGGCAGGGAGACGCGGGGCTACACCTTC
CASSLPGRETRGYTF
>TRBJ1-1|-|TRBV10-3|-
TGTGCCATCAGGGATCGCACTGAAGCTTTCTTT
CAIRDRTEAFF
>TRBJ2-7|-|TRBV5-6|TRBD1
TGTGCCAGCAGCGTCTCAACAGGGGTTCGTGACGAGCAGTACTTC
CASSVSTGVRDEQYF
>TRBJ1-6|-|TRBV4-3|-
TGCGCCAGCAGCCAAGACTCCCCAGCCGGCATCTATAATTCACCCCTCCACTTT
CASSQDSPAGIYNSPLHF
>TRBJ2-7|once|TRBV28|-
TGTGCCAGCAGTTCTTGGGACGGCAGAACCTACGAGCAGTACTTC
CASSSWDGRTYEQYF
>TRBJ2-4|once|TRBV29-1|TRBD2
TGCAGCGTTGCGGGGGGGAGGGTTGACAAAAACATTCAGTACTTC
CSVAGGRVDKNIQYF
>TRBJ2-3|-|TRBV30|-
TGTGCCTGGGCGCCTCTCGGGCTGGGTACAGATACGCAGTATTTT
CAWAPLGLGTDTQYF
>TRBJ2-1|-|TRBV27|TRBD2
TGTGCCAGCAGTCCACTCGGGACTAGAGGGAACAATGAGCAGTTCTTC
CASSPLGTRGNNEQFF
>TRBJ2-6|-|TRBV7-9|TRBD1
TGTGCCAGCAGCCCACTTACAGGGGCCTCTGGGGCCAACGTCCTGACTTTC
CASSPLTGASGANVLTF
>TRBJ2-1|-|TRBV18|-
TGTGCCAGCTCACCACCGTTGACATCGCGGAGCTCCTACAATGAGCAGTTCTTC
CASSPPLTSRSSYNEQFF
>TRBJ2-5|-|TRBV18|TRBD2
TGTGCCAGCTCCCCCCCAGCGGGAGGAGAGACCCAGTACTTC
CASSPPAGGETQYF
>TRBJ1-1|-|TRBV29-1|TRBD1
TGCAGCGGGCAGGGGGCTGTGAAAACTGAAGCTTTCTTT
CSGQGAVKTEAFF